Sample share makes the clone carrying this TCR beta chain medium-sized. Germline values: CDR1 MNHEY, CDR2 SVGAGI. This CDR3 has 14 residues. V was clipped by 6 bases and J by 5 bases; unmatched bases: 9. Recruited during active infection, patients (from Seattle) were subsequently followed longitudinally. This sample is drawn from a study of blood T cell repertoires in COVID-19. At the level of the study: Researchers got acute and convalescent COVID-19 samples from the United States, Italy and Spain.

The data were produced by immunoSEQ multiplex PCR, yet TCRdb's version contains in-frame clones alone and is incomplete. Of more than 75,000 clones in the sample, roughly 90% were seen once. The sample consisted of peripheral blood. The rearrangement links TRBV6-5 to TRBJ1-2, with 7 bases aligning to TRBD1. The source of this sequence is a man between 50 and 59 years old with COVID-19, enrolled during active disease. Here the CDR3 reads CASSVTGPLYGYTF. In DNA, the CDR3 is TGTGCCAGCAGCGTGACAGGGCCTCTGTATGGCTACACCTTC.